This T cell receptor (beta chain) was profiled in a study of blood T cell repertoires in COVID-19. Study as a whole: The study drew acute and convalescent COVID-19 samples from the United States, Italy and Spain. In each case, the material was cDNA or gDNA derived from T cells, B-cell-depleted T cells, or PBMCs.

The junction had 15 bases not matched to a gene; V was cut back by 10 bases and J by 11 bases. This CDR3 is built from 13 residues. Germline CDR1 LNHDA, CDR2 SQIVND (reference sequence). Followed over time, Seattle patients had been enrolled while infection was active. Per the authors' pipeline: Quantification of nucleated cells was approximated via reference gene primer amplification. Clones were sequenced by immunoSEQ multiplex PCR, and TCRdb holds only the in-frame ones, with some missing. The V and J calls and clone size come from that table; D and trimming were worked out from the DNA. The table has fewer than 250,000 clones, less than 90% seen once.

The TCR comes from a woman of 80 years or more with COVID-19, enrolled during active disease. The rearrangement joins TRBV19 to TRBJ1-2, with 8 bases matching TRBD1. Sequenced input: peripheral blood. CDR3 bases: TGTGCCACCACGGACAGGGCCAGGTTGTCTTACACCTTC. It specifies CATTDRARLSYTF. The full variable domain, completed using reference TRBV19 and TRBJ1-2, is DGGITQSPKYLFRKEGQNVTLSCEQNLNHDAMYWYRQDPGQGLRLIYYSQIVNDFQKGDIAEGYSVSREKKESFPLTVTSAQKNPTAFYLCATTDRARLSYTFGSGTRLTVV.